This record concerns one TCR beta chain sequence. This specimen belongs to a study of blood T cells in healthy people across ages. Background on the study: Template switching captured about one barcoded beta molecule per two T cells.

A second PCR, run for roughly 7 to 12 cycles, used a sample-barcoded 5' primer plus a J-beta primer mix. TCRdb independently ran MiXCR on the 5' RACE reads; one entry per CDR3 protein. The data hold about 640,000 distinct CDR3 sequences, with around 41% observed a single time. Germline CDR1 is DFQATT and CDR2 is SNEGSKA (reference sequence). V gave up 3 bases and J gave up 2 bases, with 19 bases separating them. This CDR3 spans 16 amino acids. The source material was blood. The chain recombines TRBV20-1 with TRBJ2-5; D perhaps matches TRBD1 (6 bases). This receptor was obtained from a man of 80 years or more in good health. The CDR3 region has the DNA TGCAGTGCTAGTGGGGGCCAGGGGTTGGTACAAGAGACCCAGTACTTC. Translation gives CSASGGQGLVQETQYF.